Each of the 13 T cell receptor beta chains below was sequenced from the same sample in a study of blood T cells in healthy people across ages. Using a J-beta primer mix together with a sample-barcoded 5' primer, a second PCR was run for roughly 6 to 11 cycles. TCRdb processed the 5' RACE reads anew with MiXCR; each CDR3 protein has one entry. The sample records about 970,000 distinct CDR3 sequences, roughly 50% being singletons. Sample: blood. The source is an older woman in good health.

The V and J genes are TRBV10-3 and TRBJ1-2, with 7 bases that match TRBD1. CDR1 ENHRY and CDR2 SYGVKD come from the germline V gene. V gave up 2 bases and J gave up 6 bases; unmatched junction bases: 6. The CDR3 runs 14 residues. The CDR3 sequence is CAISEEQGRNGYTF. DNA of the CDR3: TGTGCCATCAGTGAGGAACAGGGGCGGAATGGCTACACCTTC.

The V and J genes are TRBV9 and TRBJ2-7; 9 nucleotides agree with TRBD2. The last part of the DNA fits TRBJ2-5 better; the J call may be wrong. Per the germline V gene, CDR1 is SGDLS and CDR2 is YYNGEE. The CDR3 length is 14 residues. The CDR3 here is CASSALAGEETQYF. For the CDR3, the DNA is TGTGCCAGCAGCGCACTAGCGGGTGAAGAGACCCAGTACTTC.

DNA of the CDR3: TGCGCCAGCAGCCAAGATCGGGAGACTGGCGGGACCGACGAGCAGTACTTC. Translation gives CASSQDRETGGTDEQYF. The chain uses TRBV4-1 and TRBJ2-7, with a weak D call TRBD2 (6 bases). There are 17 residues in the CDR3. Trimming removed 0 bases at V and 5 bases at J, with 20 bases between. Germline CDR1 is MGHRA and CDR2 is YSYEKL.

This chain uses TRBV20-1 with TRBJ2-1; D is undetermined. This CDR3 contains 13 residues. Germline lookup yields CDR1 DFQATT and CDR2 SNEGSKA (reference sequence). V was clipped by 3 bases and J by 5 bases, with 11 bases between them. As DNA, the CDR3 is TGCAGTGCTAGGCAGACTGGCAACAATGAGCAGTTCTTC. Encoded protein: CSARQTGNNEQFF.

The rearrangement uses TRBV15 and TRBJ2-3, with D uncertain. V lost 5 bases, J lost 7 bases, and 16 bases lay in between. CDR3 length: 14 amino acids. The germline V gene has CDR1 LNHNV and CDR2 YYDKDF (reference sequence). DNA of the CDR3: TGTGCCACCAGCTTCCTTGGTGTCGTTTATACGCAGTATTTT. The encoded protein is CATSFLGVVYTQYF.

This clonotype came up a few times. This chain connects TRBV7-2 to TRBJ2-1; 8 nucleotides line up with TRBD2. The trim removed 2 bases at V and 7 bases at J, leaving 10 bases unmatched. This CDR3 contains 16 residues. In germline, CDR1 is SGHTA, CDR2 FQGNSA. CDR3 nucleotides: TGTGCCAGCAGCTTATTGGGAGCGGGAGTGGAGAATGAGCAGTTCTTC. It encodes CASSLLGAGVENEQFF.

This clonotype turned up a few times. The V call is TRBV6-5, the J call TRBJ1-2; tentative D call: TRBD1 (5 bases). The germline V gene has CDR1 MNHEY and CDR2 SVGAGI. Trimming took 2 bases from V and 0 from J, leaving 7 bases between them. This CDR3 has 14 amino acids. For the CDR3, the DNA is TGTGCCAGCAGTTACGGGGGTGCTAACTATGGCTACACCTTC. It codes for CASSYGGANYGYTF.

The chain has TRBV27 and TRBJ2-7; TRBD2 might be the D (5 bases). The germline gives CDR1 MNHEY, CDR2 SMNVEV (reference sequence). The CDR3 has 17 amino acids. Trimming left V 4 bases short and J 7 bases short, with 26 bases between. In nucleotides, the CDR3 is TGTGCCAGCAGTTCTAGTGGTGTACTAGAAGTTAGTAATGAGCAGTACTTC. It yields the protein CASSSSGVLEVSNEQYF.

CDR3 in amino acids: CASRSPGTGISYEQYF. The CDR3 DNA sequence: TGTGCCAGCAGGTCGCCCGGGACAGGGATCTCCTACGAGCAGTACTTC. The chain has TRBV28 and TRBJ2-7, with TRBD1 matching 9 bases. V was pared by 6 bases and J by 0 bases, with 9 bases of the junction left unmatched. CDR3 length: 16 residues. Germline CDR1 MDHEN, CDR2 SYDVKM.

The chain combines TRBV7-9 with TRBJ1-2; no clear D gene. CDR3 length: 15 residues. The V gene lost 1 base and the J gene lost 3 bases, with 12 bases spanning the gap. Per germline, CDR1 SEHNR and CDR2 FQNEAQ (reference sequence). In DNA form, the CDR3 reads TGTGCCAGCAGCTTAGTGACTGGTGCGGACTATGGCTACACCTTC. Translation gives CASSLVTGADYGYTF. Together with reference TRBV7-9 and TRBJ1-2, the CDR3 gives the full variable domain: DTGVSQNPRHKITKRGQNVTFRCDPISEHNRLYWYRQTLGQGPEFLTYFQNEAQLEKSRLLSDRFSAERPKGSFSTLEIQRTEQGDSAMYLCASSLVTGADYGYTFGSGTRLTVV.

This sequence joins TRBV7-3 and TRBJ2-6; D is unclear. In germline, CDR1 is SGHTA, CDR2 FQGTGA. CDR3 length: 15 amino acids. V was trimmed by 3 bases and J by 0 bases, leaving 6 bases between them. As DNA, the CDR3 is TGTGCCAGCAGCTTGTTTACCTCTGGGGCCAACGTCCTGACTTTC. This encodes CASSLFTSGANVLTF.

The chain joins TRBV5-1 to TRBJ2-7, with D perhaps TRBD1 or TRBD2 (6 bases each). V gave up 4 bases and J gave up 2 bases, with 16 bases separating them. The CDR3 covers 15 residues. The germline V gene has CDR1 SGHRS and CDR2 YFSETQ. DNA for the CDR3: TGCGCCAGCAGCCCGGGCGGGACACCACCCTACGAGCAGTACTTC. Translation gives CASSPGGTPPYEQYF.

Only a few counts were recorded for this clonotype. The chain combines TRBV21-1 with TRBJ2-5; the D call TRBD1 from the table was never checked on the DNA. TRBV21-1 is listed as a pseudogene. The CDR3 runs to 13 residues. This CDR3 reads CASSKGGRETQYF. CDR3 in DNA: TGTGCCAGCAGCAAGGGGGGGCGAGAGACCCAGTACTTC.